This T cell receptor beta chain was found in a study of blood T cell repertoires in COVID-19. In the study overall: Specimens from acute and convalescent COVID-19 originated in the United States, Italy and Spain. The cDNA or gDNA used as material had been derived from T cells, B-cell-depleted T cells, or PBMCs.

TCRdb's table, derived via immunoSEQ multiplex PCR, lists solely in-frame clones and lacks some. The sample yields a few hundred thousand clones, 65% to 90% seen once. This clonotype was sampled from a woman in her 40s who had recovered from COVID-19. Sequencing was done on a sample of peripheral blood.

CDR3 amino acids: CASSPGGTGAQAFF. For the CDR3, the DNA is TGTGCCAGCAGCCCCGGGGGGACAGGTGCCCAAGCTTTCTTT. The chain is built from TRBV3-1 (or the pseudogene TRBV3-2) and TRBJ1-1, with TRBD1 identical over 8 bases. Trimming at V came to 4 bases and at J to 9 bases, leaving 10 bases not matched to a gene. Germline V gene lookup returns CDR1 LGHDT and CDR2 YNNKEL (reference sequence). The CDR3 runs to 14 residues.